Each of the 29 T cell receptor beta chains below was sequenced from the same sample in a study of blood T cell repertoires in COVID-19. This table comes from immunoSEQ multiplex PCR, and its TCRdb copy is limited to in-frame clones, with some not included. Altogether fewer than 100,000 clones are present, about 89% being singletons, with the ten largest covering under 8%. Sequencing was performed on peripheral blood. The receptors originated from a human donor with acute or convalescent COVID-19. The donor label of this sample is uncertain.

DNA for the CDR3: TGTGCCAGCAGCTTTGAGGGACAGGGTTTTGCCAAAAACATTCAGTACTTC. Amino acid sequence: CASSFEGQGFAKNIQYF. The V call is TRBV7-2, the J call TRBJ2-4; 9 nucleotides agree with TRBD1. V was clipped by 3 bases and J by 1 base; unmatched bases: 7. The germline V gene has CDR1 SGHTA and CDR2 FQGNSA. The CDR3 extends over 17 amino acids.

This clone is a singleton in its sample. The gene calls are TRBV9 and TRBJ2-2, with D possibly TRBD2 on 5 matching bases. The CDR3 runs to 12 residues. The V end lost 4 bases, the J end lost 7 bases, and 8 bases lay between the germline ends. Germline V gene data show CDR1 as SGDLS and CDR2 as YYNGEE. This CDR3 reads CASSYGDGELFF. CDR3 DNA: TGTGCCAGCAGCTACGGGGACGGGGAGCTGTTTTTT.

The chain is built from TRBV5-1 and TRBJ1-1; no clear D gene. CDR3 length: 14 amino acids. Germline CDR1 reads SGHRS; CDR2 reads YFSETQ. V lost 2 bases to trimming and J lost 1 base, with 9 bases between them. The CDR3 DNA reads TGCGCCAGCAGCTTTTGGCTGGCGAACACTGAAGCTTTCTTT. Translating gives CASSFWLANTEAFF.

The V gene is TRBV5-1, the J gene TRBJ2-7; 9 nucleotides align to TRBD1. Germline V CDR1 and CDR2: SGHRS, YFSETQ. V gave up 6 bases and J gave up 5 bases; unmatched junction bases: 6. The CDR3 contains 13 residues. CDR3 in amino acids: CASTLQGANEQYF. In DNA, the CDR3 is TGCGCCAGCACCTTACAGGGGGCTAACGAGCAGTACTTC.

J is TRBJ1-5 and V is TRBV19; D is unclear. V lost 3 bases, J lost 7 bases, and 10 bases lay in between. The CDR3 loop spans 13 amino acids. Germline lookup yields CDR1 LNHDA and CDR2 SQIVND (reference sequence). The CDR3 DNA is TGTGCCAGTAGTATGCAGTCGGGGCAGCCCCAGCATTTT. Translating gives CASSMQSGQPQHF.

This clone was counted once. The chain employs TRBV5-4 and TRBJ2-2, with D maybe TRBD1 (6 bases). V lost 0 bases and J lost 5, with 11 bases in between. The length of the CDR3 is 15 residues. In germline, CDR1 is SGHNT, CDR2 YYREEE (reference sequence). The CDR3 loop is CASSLAGVRTGELFF. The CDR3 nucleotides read TGTGCCAGCAGCTTGGCAGGGGTCCGGACCGGGGAGCTGTTTTTT.

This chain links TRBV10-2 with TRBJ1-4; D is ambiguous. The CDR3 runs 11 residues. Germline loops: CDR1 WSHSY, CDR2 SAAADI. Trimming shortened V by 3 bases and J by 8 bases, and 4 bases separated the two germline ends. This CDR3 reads CASSEAEKLFF. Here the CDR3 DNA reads TGCGCCAGCAGTGAAGCGGAAAAACTGTTTTTT.

CDR3: CASSIGQGRTGELFF. The CDR3 DNA reads as TGTGCCAGCAGCATAGGACAGGGGAGGACCGGGGAGCTGTTTTTT. The V and J genes are TRBV5-4 and TRBJ2-2, with TRBD1 matching 9 bases. This CDR3 contains 15 residues. From germline, CDR1 is SGHNT and CDR2 YYREEE (reference sequence). Trimming at V came to 4 bases and at J to 5 bases, leaving 6 bases not matched to a gene.

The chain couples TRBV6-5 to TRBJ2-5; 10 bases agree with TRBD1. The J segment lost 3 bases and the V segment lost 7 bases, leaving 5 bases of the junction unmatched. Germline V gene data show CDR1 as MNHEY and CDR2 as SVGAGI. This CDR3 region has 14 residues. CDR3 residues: CASNPGQGKETQYF. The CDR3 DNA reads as TGTGCCAGCAATCCGGGACAGGGGAAAGAGACCCAGTACTTC.

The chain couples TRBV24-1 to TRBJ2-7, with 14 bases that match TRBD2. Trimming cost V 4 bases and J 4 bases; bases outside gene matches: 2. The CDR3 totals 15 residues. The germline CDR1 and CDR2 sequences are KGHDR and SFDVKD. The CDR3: CATSDWTSGGYEQYF. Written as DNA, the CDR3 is TGTGCCACCAGTGACTGGACTAGCGGGGGGTACGAGCAGTACTTC.

The CDR3 here is CASSLSHNYGYTF. The CDR3 coding sequence is TGTGCCAGCAGCTTAAGCCATAACTATGGCTACACCTTC. The V call is TRBV11-3, the J call TRBJ1-2; no clear D gene. The CDR3 length is 13 residues. V lost 2 bases and J 1 base, leaving 5 bases between the germline ends. Germline-derived CDR1 and CDR2 are SGHNT and YENEEA.

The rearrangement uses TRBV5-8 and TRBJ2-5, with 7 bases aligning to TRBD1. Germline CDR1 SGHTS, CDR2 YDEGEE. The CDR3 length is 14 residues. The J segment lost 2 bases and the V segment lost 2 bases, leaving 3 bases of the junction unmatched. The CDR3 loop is CASSFRTGQETQYF. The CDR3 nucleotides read TGTGCCAGCAGCTTCCGGACAGGACAAGAGACCCAGTACTTC.

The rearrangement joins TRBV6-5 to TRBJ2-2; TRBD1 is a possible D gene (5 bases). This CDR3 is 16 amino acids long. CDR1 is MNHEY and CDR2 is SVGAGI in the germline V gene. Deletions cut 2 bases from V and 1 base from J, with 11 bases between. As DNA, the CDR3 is TGTGCCAGCAGTTACCCGCCAGGGTTGAACACCGGGGAGCTGTTTTTT. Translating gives CASSYPPGLNTGELFF.

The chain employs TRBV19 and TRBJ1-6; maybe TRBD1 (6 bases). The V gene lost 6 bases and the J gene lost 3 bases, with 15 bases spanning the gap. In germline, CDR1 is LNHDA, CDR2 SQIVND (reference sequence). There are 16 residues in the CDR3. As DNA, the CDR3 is TGTGCCAGTAGCCCATCCAGGGGCCGCTATAATTCACCCCTCCACTTT. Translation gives CASSPSRGRYNSPLHF.

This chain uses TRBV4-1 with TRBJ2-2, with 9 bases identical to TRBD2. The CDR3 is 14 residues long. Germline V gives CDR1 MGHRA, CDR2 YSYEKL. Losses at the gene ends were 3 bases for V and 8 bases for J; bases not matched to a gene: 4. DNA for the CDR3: TGCGCCAGCAGCCATAGCGGGGGATTAGGGGAGCTGTTTTTT. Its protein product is CASSHSGGLGELFF.

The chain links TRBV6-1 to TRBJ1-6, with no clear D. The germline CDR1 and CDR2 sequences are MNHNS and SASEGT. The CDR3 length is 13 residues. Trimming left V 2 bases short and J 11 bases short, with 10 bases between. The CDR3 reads CASSEIIVPPLHF. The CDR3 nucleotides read TGTGCCAGCAGTGAAATAATAGTACCACCCCTCCACTTT.

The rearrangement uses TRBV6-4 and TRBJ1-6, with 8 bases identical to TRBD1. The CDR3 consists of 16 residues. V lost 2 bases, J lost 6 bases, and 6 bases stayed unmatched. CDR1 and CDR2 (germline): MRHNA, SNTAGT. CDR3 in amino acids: CASSDIRTGFNSPLHF. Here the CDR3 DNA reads TGTGCCAGCAGTGACATAAGGACAGGGTTTAATTCACCCCTCCACTTT.

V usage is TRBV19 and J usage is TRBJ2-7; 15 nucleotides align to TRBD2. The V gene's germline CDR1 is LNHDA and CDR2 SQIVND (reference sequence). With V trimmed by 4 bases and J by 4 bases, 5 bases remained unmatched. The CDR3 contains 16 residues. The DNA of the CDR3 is TGTGCCAGTAGTAAACGTGGGACTAGCGGGGGGTACGAGCAGTACTTC. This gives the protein CASSKRGTSGGYEQYF.

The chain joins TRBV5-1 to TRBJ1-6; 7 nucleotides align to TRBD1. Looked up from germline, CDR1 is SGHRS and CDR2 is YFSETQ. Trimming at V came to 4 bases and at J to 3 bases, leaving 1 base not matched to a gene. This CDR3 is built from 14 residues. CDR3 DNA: TGCGCCAGCAGCCGGGACAGCTATAATTCACCCCTCCACTTT. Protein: CASSRDSYNSPLHF.

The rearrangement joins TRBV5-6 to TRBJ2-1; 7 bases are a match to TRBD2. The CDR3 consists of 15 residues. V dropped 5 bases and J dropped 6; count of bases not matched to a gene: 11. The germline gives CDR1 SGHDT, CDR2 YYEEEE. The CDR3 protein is CASRSGLAAPNEQFF. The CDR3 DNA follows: TGTGCCAGCAGAAGCGGGCTAGCGGCACCCAATGAGCAGTTCTTC.

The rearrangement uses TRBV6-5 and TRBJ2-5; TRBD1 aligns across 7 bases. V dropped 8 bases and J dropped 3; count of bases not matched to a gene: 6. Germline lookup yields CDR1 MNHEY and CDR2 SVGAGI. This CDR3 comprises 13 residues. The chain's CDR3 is CASADRVKETQYF. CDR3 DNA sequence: TGTGCCAGCGCCGACAGGGTTAAAGAGACCCAGTACTTC.

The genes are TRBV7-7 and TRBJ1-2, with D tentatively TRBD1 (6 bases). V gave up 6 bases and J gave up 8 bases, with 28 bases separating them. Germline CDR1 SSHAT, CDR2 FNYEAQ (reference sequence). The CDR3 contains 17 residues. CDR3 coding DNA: TGTGCCAGCAGTCTTACCAACCACAGGGACCTTAGCTGCGGCTACACCTTC. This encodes CASSLTNHRDLSCGYTF.

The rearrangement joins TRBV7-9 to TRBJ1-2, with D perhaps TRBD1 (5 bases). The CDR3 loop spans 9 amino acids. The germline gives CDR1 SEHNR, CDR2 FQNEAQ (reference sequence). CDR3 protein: CSTDYGYTF. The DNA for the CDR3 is TGTTCGACAGACTATGGCTACACCTTC.

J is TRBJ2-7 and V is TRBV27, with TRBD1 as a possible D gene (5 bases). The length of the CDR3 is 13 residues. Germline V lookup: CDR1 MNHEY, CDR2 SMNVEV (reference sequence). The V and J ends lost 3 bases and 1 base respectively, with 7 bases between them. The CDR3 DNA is TGTGCCAGCAGTTTTAAGGGGTCCTACGAGCAGTACTTC. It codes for CASSFKGSYEQYF.

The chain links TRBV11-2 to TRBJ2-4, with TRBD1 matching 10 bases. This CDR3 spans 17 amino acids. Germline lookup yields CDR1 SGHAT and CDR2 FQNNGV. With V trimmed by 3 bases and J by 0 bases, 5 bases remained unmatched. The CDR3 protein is CASSFGGQGGAKNIQYF. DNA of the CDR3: TGTGCCAGCAGCTTCGGTGGACAGGGGGGAGCCAAAAACATTCAGTACTTC.

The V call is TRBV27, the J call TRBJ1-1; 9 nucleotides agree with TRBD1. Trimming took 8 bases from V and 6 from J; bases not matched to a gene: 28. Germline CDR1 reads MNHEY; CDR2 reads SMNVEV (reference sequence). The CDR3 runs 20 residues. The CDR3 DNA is TGTGCCAGCTACCCCAAGCCCCGAAATCCCGGGACAGGGAGGGTGGCTGAAGCTTTCTTT. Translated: CASYPKPRNPGTGRVAEAFF.

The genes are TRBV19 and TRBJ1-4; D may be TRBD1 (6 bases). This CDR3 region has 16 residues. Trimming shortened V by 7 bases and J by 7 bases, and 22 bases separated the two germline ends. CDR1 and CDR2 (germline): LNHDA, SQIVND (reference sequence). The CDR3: CASTPPRGGVGEKLFF. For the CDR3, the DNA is TGTGCCAGTACCCCGCCGAGGGGGGGAGTCGGTGAAAAACTGTTTTTT.

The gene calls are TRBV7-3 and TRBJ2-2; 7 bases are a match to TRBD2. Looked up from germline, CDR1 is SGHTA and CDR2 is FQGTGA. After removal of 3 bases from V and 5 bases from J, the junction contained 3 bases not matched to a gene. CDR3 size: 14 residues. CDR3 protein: CASSLTAGTGELFF. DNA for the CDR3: TGTGCCAGCAGCTTGACAGCGGGGACCGGGGAGCTGTTTTTT.

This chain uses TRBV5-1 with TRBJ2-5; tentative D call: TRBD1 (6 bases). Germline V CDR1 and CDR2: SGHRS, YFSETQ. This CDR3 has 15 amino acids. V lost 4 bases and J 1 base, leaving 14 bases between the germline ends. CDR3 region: CASSQIPGVQETQYF. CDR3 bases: TGCGCCAGCAGCCAAATCCCAGGGGTCCAAGAGACCCAGTACTTC.